This note documents a single T cell receptor (beta chain) sequence. Its antigen is as yet unknown. This entry is derived from a study of cytomegalovirus exposure and HLA in healthy donors. PCR employed 60 Vbeta and 13 Jbeta primers. Per the study methods: The authors later counted about 80 million unique TCR beta chains, 9.5 million to 11 million of them shared. Assay used: immunoSEQ multiplex PCR; TCRdb lists only in-frame clones, some missing. The DNA was the basis for D and trimming; V, J and clone size are from that table. This table holds around 210,000 clones, roughly 80% found once. Germline V lookup: CDR1 GTSNPN, CDR2 SVGIG (reference sequence). V shed 5 bases and J shed 7 bases, with 21 bases lying between them. The CDR3 has 16 amino acids. Study findings and constraints: The study had only CMV serostatus as immune exposure information.

Though probably carrying unrecorded immune exposures, donors were nominally healthy at sampling. J is TRBJ1-6 and V is TRBV30; possibly TRBD1 for D (6 bases). Material: PBMCs. This TCR was recovered from a man between 45 and 60 years old in good health and CMV-seronegative. The CDR3 loop is CAWFWGTRGRNSPLHF. The CDR3 DNA reads TGTGCCTGGTTCTGGGGGACAAGGGGCCGAAATTCACCCCTCCACTTT.